Sequencing of this T cell receptor beta chain was carried out in a study of CD8 T cells in ankylosing spondylitis. Study results and caveats: One TCR beta motif, made up of several highly homologous variants, appeared characteristic of ankylosing spondylitis blood. Disease-associated clones were reportedly significantly overrepresented in matched ankylosing spondylitis synovial fluid.

Quantitative molecular-barcoded 5'-RACE generated the TCR beta libraries. TCRdb fed the 5' RACE reads into MiXCR, producing one record per CDR3 protein. The data hold about 240,000 distinct CDR3 sequences, with about 10% observed a single time. CDR3 length: 15 amino acids. Trimming took 2 bases from V and 9 from J; bases not matched to a gene: 8. CDR1 is SGHRS, CDR2 YFSETQ, per germline. This clonotype was observed many times. Its matching antigen is unknown. Sequencing was performed on blood, either unsorted or a sorted T cell fraction (not recorded which). The chain links TRBV5-1 to TRBJ2-1; the match to TRBD2 covers 10 bases. The clonotype originates from a male donor with ankylosing spondylitis or in good health (not recorded which). CDR3 amino acids: CASSFLAGGEFEQFF. CDR3 in DNA: TGCGCCAGCAGCTTTTTAGCGGGGGGCGAGTTTGAGCAGTTCTTC.